This T cell receptor beta chain is drawn from a study of blood T cell repertoires in COVID-19. Turning to the study itself: Some COVID-19 samples were acute and others convalescent; all came from the United States, Italy and Spain. T cells, B-cell-depleted T cells, or PBMCs provided the cDNA or gDNA that served as material.

The length of the CDR3 is 14 residues. V shed 8 bases, J shed 5 bases, and the junction held 11 bases outside the gene matches. From germline, CDR1 is SNHLY and CDR2 FYNNEI. Methods used by the authors: Nucleated cell counts were estimated from reference gene primer amplification. Generated by immunoSEQ multiplex PCR, the TCRdb table keeps only in-frame clones and is missing some. The V and J calls and clone size come from that table; D and trimming were worked out from the DNA. Of roughly 310,000 clones in the sample, roughly 90% were seen once. The chain couples TRBV2 to TRBJ1-1, with 7 bases identical to TRBD1. The receptor was derived from a woman between 50 and 59 years old with active or convalescent COVID-19. The sample consisted of peripheral blood. The CDR3 DNA sequence: TGTGCCAGCGGTCGACAGGGAGAGGGTACTGAAGCTTTCTTT. It codes for CASGRQGEGTEAFF.